In its sample, the clone carrying this TCR beta chain was seen once. The method was immunoSEQ multiplex PCR; TCRdb's version includes in-frame clones alone and lacks a portion of them. The data contain about 660,000 clones, around 89% of them singletons. Germline values: CDR1 MGHRA, CDR2 YSYEKL. V shed 4 bases, J shed 5 bases, and the junction held 3 bases outside the gene matches. CDR3 length: 15 residues. This specimen comes from a study of shared T cell receptors in the human thymus. The data also belong to a second study, concerning human thymus T cells.

The receptor comes from a boy under two years old with a congenital heart defect. Material for sequencing was thymocytes. The rearrangement links TRBV4-1 to TRBJ2-3; 13 nucleotides agree with TRBD2. For the CDR3, the DNA is TGCGCCAGCAGCCCGACTAGCGGGAGGAAAGATACGCAGTATTTT. Residues: CASSPTSGRKDTQYF.